One and the same sample provided the 29 T cell receptor beta chains below, sequenced in a study of T cell changes during pregnancy in multiple sclerosis. Clones were read by immunoSEQ multiplex PCR, and TCRdb kept only the in-frame ones, dropping some. The repertoire has around 30,000 clones, just over 90% of them found once; the top ten carry around 0.74%. The sample here was CD4+ T cells from peripheral blood mononuclear cells, taken in the first trimester of pregnancy. Source of these receptors: a female donor with multiple sclerosis, enrolled in a pregnancy study.

The count of this clone is one. The chain carries TRBV2 and TRBJ2-1, with D maybe TRBD1 (5 bases). V lost 6 bases and J 3 bases, leaving 15 bases between the germline ends. The CDR3 is 15 amino acids. CDR1 is SNHLY and CDR2 is FYNNEI in the germline V gene. DNA of the CDR3: TGTGCCAGCAGGGTAGGGGTTTCTGGCTACAATGAGCAGTTCTTC. Encoded protein: CASRVGVSGYNEQFF. The whole variable domain, remainder taken from reference TRBV2 and TRBJ2-1, is EPEVTQTPSHQVTQMGQEVILRCVPISNHLYFYWYRQILGQKVEFLVSFYNNEISEKSEIFDDQFSVERPDGSNFTLKIRSTKLEDSAMYFCASRVGVSGYNEQFFGPGTRLTVL.

The V and J genes are TRBV2 and TRBJ1-1; D is ambiguous. Trimming stripped 6 bases from V and 8 bases from J, with 19 bases between. CDR3 length equals 14 residues. Germline values: CDR1 SNHLY, CDR2 FYNNEI. The CDR3 sequence: CASSGVLGSLEAFF. The CDR3 DNA reads as TGTGCCAGCAGCGGCGTTTTGGGGAGCCTGGAAGCTTTCTTT.

The chain is built from TRBV4-1 and TRBJ1-1, with a weak D call TRBD1 (6 bases). Germline loops: CDR1 MGHRA, CDR2 YSYEKL. Between the trimmed V and J ends, which lost 6 bases and 1 base, there was a span of 12 bases. This CDR3 contains 14 residues. CDR3 DNA sequence: TGCGCCAGCAGGGGGACACTTAAGAACACTGAAGCTTTCTTT. Amino acid sequence: CASRGTLKNTEAFF.

The V and J genes are TRBV10-3 and TRBJ2-5, with D perhaps matching TRBD1 (5 bases). Germline V gene sequence: CDR1 ENHRY, CDR2 SYGVKD. This CDR3 has 15 amino acids. Trimming took off 0 bases at V and 4 bases at J, with 12 bases between the two ends. The CDR3 DNA reads TGTGCCATCAGTGAGTCTCTCTCAGGGTCAGAGACCCAGTACTTC. This sequence encodes CAISESLSGSETQYF.

The chain recombines TRBV19 with TRBJ1-2, with 7 bases aligning to TRBD1. V gave up 6 bases and J gave up 9 bases; unmatched junction bases: 13. Germline V gives CDR1 LNHDA, CDR2 SQIVND (reference sequence). CDR3 size: 14 residues. DNA for the CDR3: TGTGCCAGTAGAAGGCCCGACAGGGAATTCAGCTACACCTTC. Protein: CASRRPDREFSYTF.

V usage is TRBV7-2 and J usage is TRBJ2-4; tentative D call: TRBD2 (5 bases). CDR3 length equals 14 residues. V dropped 2 bases and J dropped 7 bases, with 12 bases sitting between them. The germline gives CDR1 SGHTA, CDR2 FQGNSA. CDR3 in DNA: TGTGCCAGCAGCTTACGGGGTGGGAATAACATTCAGTACTTC. Translated, it gives CASSLRGGNNIQYF.

The chain employs TRBV7-3 and TRBJ1-3; D call uncertain. The CDR3 spans 17 residues. The germline CDR1 and CDR2 sequences are SGHTA and FQGTGA. V lost 6 bases and J 0 bases, leaving 18 bases between the germline ends. CDR3 sequence reads: CASSPTGGAPSGNTIYF. The DNA of the CDR3 is TGTGCCAGCAGTCCGACGGGAGGCGCACCCTCTGGAAACACCATATATTTT.

This clone was recorded only once. The V call is TRBV28, the J call TRBJ2-3, with 8 bases identical to TRBD2. CDR1 is MDHEN and CDR2 is SYDVKM in the germline V gene. The CDR3 contains 13 residues. V lost 7 bases, J lost 4 bases, and 4 bases stayed unmatched. DNA for the CDR3: TGTGCCAGCATCCACGGGGGGGCAGATACGCAGTATTTT. This encodes CASIHGGADTQYF.

The gene calls are TRBV2 and TRBJ1-1; D uncertain. The CDR3 runs to 13 residues. Germline assignment: CDR1 SNHLY and CDR2 FYNNEI. The V gene lost 5 bases and the J gene lost 0 bases, with 7 bases spanning the gap. In nucleotides, the CDR3 is TGTGCCAGCAGTCCACAACTGAACACTGAAGCTTTCTTT. Its translation: CASSPQLNTEAFF.

V usage is TRBV6-6 and J usage is TRBJ1-5, with D possibly being TRBD1 (5 bases). V was pared by 8 bases and J by 0 bases, with 11 bases between. This CDR3 has 14 amino acids. Germline-derived CDR1 and CDR2 are MNHNY and SVGAGI (reference sequence). CDR3 DNA: TGTGCCAGCGGGGCGTCTTATAGCAATCAGCCCCAGCATTTT. This codes for CASGASYSNQPQHF.

This clone was observed once. The gene calls are TRBV29-1 and TRBJ2-5, with 9 bases lining up with TRBD2. The CDR3 covers 14 residues. After removal of 4 bases from V and 1 base from J, the junction contained 4 bases not matched to a gene. CDR1 and CDR2 (germline): SQVTM, ANQGSEA. The CDR3 reads CSVASGDIQETQYF. The CDR3 DNA follows: TGCAGCGTTGCTAGCGGGGATATCCAAGAGACCCAGTACTTC.

J is TRBJ2-7 and V is TRBV7-9, with TRBD1 identical over 8 bases. Looked up from germline, CDR1 is SEHNR and CDR2 is FQNEAQ (reference sequence). V shed 8 bases and J 2 bases; nucleotides not matched to a gene: 8. The CDR3 is 14 residues long. CDR3: CASSLTDRAYEQYF. CDR3 nucleotides: TGTGCCAGCTCCCTGACGGACAGGGCCTACGAGCAGTACTTC.

The gene calls are TRBV28 and TRBJ2-7; TRBD2 aligns across 7 bases. CDR3 length: 12 amino acids. Germline CDR1 is MDHEN and CDR2 is SYDVKM. The V and J ends lost 5 bases and 7 bases, in that order; junction bases with no gene match: 5. The CDR3 reads CASSRLAREQYF. CDR3 nucleotides: TGTGCCAGCAGTCGACTAGCCCGGGAGCAGTACTTC.

This rearrangement joins TRBV7-9 to TRBJ1-3, with a tentative D call TRBD1 (5 bases). V was shortened by 7 bases and J by 0 bases, with 25 bases between the two germline ends. Germline V gene sequence: CDR1 SEHNR, CDR2 FQNEAQ (reference sequence). The CDR3 sequence is 19 residues long. CDR3 nucleotides: TGTGCCAGCACCAAGCTACTCTTTGTCGGGGACTACTCTGGAAACACCATATATTTT. As protein: CASTKLLFVGDYSGNTIYF.

As DNA, the CDR3 is TGTGCCAGCAGTTACTCGAGAGGGGGGGGCAATCAGCCCCAGCATTTT. It specifies CASSYSRGGGNQPQHF. J is TRBJ1-5 and V is TRBV6-6, with D possibly being TRBD1 (6 bases). The germline V gene has CDR1 MNHNY and CDR2 SVGAGI (reference sequence). The V and J ends lost 0 bases and 2 bases respectively, with 11 bases between them. The CDR3 consists of 16 residues.

The chain recombines TRBV5-1 with TRBJ1-2, with D maybe TRBD1 (5 bases). The CDR3 extends over 17 amino acids. V was cut by 0 bases and J by 8 bases, with 23 bases left in between. CDR1 is SGHRS and CDR2 is YFSETQ in the germline V gene. As DNA, the CDR3 is TGCGCCAGCAGCTTGGAAGTCAGTTGGGGCAGGGAGGTCGGCTACACCTTC. It is translated as CASSLEVSWGREVGYTF.

This chain joins TRBV29-1 and TRBJ2-1; maybe TRBD2 (5 bases). The length of the CDR3 is 11 residues. The V gene's germline CDR1 is SQVTM and CDR2 ANQGSEA. V dropped 7 bases and J dropped 10 bases, with 14 bases sitting between them. CDR3 in amino acids: CSAGLDLEQFF. CDR3 DNA sequence: TGCAGCGCCGGACTGGACCTGGAGCAGTTCTTC.

This clone showed up just once. The rearrangement links TRBV2 to TRBJ2-3; 7 bases map to TRBD1. Trimming cost V 4 bases and J 2 bases; bases outside gene matches: 6. The V gene's germline CDR1 is SNHLY and CDR2 FYNNEI. The CDR3 covers 15 residues. CDR3 nucleotides: TGTGCCAGCAGTGGGACAGGACAGCACACAGATACGCAGTATTTT. Translating it yields CASSGTGQHTDTQYF.

There are a few counts of this clone. The rearrangement links TRBV27 to TRBJ1-5, with D possibly being TRBD1 (6 bases). The V end was cut by 4 bases, the J end by 5 bases, with 15 bases between. Looked up from germline, CDR1 is MNHEY and CDR2 is SMNVEV (reference sequence). The CDR3 has 15 residues. In DNA form, the CDR3 reads TGTGCCAGCAGTTCCGGGGGGCAGACCGATCAGCCCCAGCATTTT. Encoded protein: CASSSGGQTDQPQHF.

The chain has TRBV30 and TRBJ1-6; D may be TRBD1 (5 bases). The germline V gene has CDR1 GTSNPN and CDR2 SVGIG (reference sequence). The ends were cut back, 4 bases at V and 10 bases at J, with 17 bases in the middle. The CDR3 is made up of 14 amino acids. CDR3 DNA: TGTGCCTGGAATCTAGCGGGGCCGGGATCACCCCTCCACTTT. The encoded protein is CAWNLAGPGSPLHF.

The CDR3 DNA sequence: TGTGCCAGCAGCTTAGGGACAGGGGCCTACAATGAGCAGTTCTTC. Translated: CASSLGTGAYNEQFF. V is TRBV11-2 and J is TRBJ2-1; 9 nucleotides align to TRBD1. V lost 1 base and J lost 2; bases outside the gene matches: 0. Per germline, CDR1 SGHAT and CDR2 FQNNGV. This CDR3 contains 15 residues.

This chain links TRBV6-5 with TRBJ2-1; a weak D match, TRBD1 (5 bases). V was shortened by 4 bases and J by 10 bases, with 14 bases between the two germline ends. The CDR3 totals 13 residues. The germline CDR1 and CDR2 sequences are MNHEY and SVGAGI. The CDR3 loop reads CASSLGRVGEQFF. Here the CDR3 DNA reads TGTGCCAGCAGTTTGGGCAGGGTAGGCGAGCAGTTCTTC.

The rearrangement links TRBV9 to TRBJ1-3; 9 bases are shared with TRBD1. Germline V CDR1 and CDR2: SGDLS, YYNGEE. CDR3 length equals 16 residues. Trimming took 5 bases from V and 0 from J; bases not matched to a gene: 6. The CDR3 loop is CASSEGQGLSGNTIYF. The CDR3 nucleotides are TGTGCCAGCAGTGAGGGACAGGGACTCTCTGGAAACACCATATATTTT.

This sequence joins TRBV18 and TRBJ1-1; 11 nucleotides line up with TRBD1. Germline values: CDR1 KGHSH, CDR2 LQKENI. The CDR3 is made up of 19 amino acids. The junction had 19 bases not matched to a gene; V was cut back by 2 bases and J by 8 bases. DNA of the CDR3: TGTGCCAGCTCACCATCCCTTATCTTGGACAGGGGGCAGGGGATGGAAGCTTTCTTT. Translating it yields CASSPSLILDRGQGMEAFF.

The chain uses TRBV5-1 and TRBJ2-5; D perhaps matches TRBD1 (6 bases). This CDR3 comprises 14 residues. Trimming removed 4 bases from V and 5 bases from J, with 15 bases in between. The germline V gene encodes CDR1 SGHRS and CDR2 YFSETQ. The CDR3 is CASSVSGVRETQYF. CDR3 nucleotides: TGCGCCAGCAGCGTCTCAGGGGTTCGTGAGACCCAGTACTTC.

The gene calls are TRBV2 and TRBJ1-1; D gene ambiguous. V shed 7 bases and J shed 1 base, with 28 bases lying between them. CDR3 length: 19 amino acids. Germline-derived CDR1 and CDR2 are SNHLY and FYNNEI. The CDR3 nucleotides are TGTGCCAGCAACCCCGAGGCAGACCCTCTCACTCACTGGAACACTGAAGCTTTCTTT. It yields the protein CASNPEADPLTHWNTEAFF.

V and J are TRBV5-5 and TRBJ1-2; 9 bases line up with TRBD1. Losses at the gene ends were 7 bases for V and 0 bases for J; bases not matched to a gene: 7. The CDR3 runs 15 residues. Per the germline V gene, CDR1 is SGHKS and CDR2 is YYEKEE (reference sequence). CDR3: CASSDRGLANYGYTF. In DNA form, the CDR3 reads TGTGCCAGCTCGGACAGGGGCTTAGCTAACTATGGCTACACCTTC.

The V call is TRBV10-3, the J call TRBJ2-5, with D perhaps TRBD1 (6 bases). This CDR3 is 15 amino acids long. Between the trimmed V and J ends, which lost 3 bases and 0 bases, there was a span of 11 bases. Germline lookup yields CDR1 ENHRY and CDR2 SYGVKD. This CDR3 reads CAISEGQPYQETQYF. CDR3 coding DNA: TGTGCCATCAGTGAAGGACAGCCATACCAAGAGACCCAGTACTTC.

This chain connects TRBV30 to TRBJ1-2; D might be TRBD1 (6 bases). This CDR3 comprises 15 residues. V was cut by 2 bases and J by 6 bases, with 19 bases left in between. Germline V gene data show CDR1 as GTSNPN and CDR2 as SVGIG (reference sequence). This CDR3 is CAWSRGGWTPDGYTF. CDR3 bases: TGTGCCTGGAGTCGAGGGGGATGGACCCCTGATGGCTACACCTTC.